This T cell receptor (beta chain) originates from a study of low-dose radiotherapy and immunotherapy resistance in tumors. In the study overall: Intravenous administration to patients comprised nivolumab at 240 mg every two weeks and ipilimumab at 1 mg/kg every six weeks. Cyclophosphamide infusions of 200 mg/m2 came every two weeks, one day before radiation-immunotherapy.

This clonotype was observed many times. Time point meaning: after trial treatment. Indicated treatment: LDRT plus nivolumab, ipilimumab, low-dose cyclophosphamide and aspirin (RACIN trial). TRAV- and TRBV-specific primers, spanning alpha and beta chains, primed first-strand cDNA. TCRs were amplified for approximately 21 PCR cycles with a constant-region primer and V-primer adapter. Amplification of the isolated mRNA used in vitro transcription. TCRdb itself ran the reads through MiXCR, one entry per CDR3 protein. The sample holds around 60,000 distinct CDR3 sequences; 23% are singletons and the top ten take about 7%. CDR3 length: 15 amino acids. CDR1 is MNHNY and CDR2 is SVGAGI in the germline V gene (reference sequence). V lost 6 bases and J lost 5, with 16 bases in between.

The origin of this receptor is a male donor with prostate cancer. Source: PBMCs, taken after low-dose radiotherapy plus immunotherapy. V gene TRBV6-6 combines with J gene TRBJ2-2; possibly TRBD1 or TRBD2 for D (5 bases each). The chain's CDR3 is CASSHGLWGTGELFF. In DNA, the CDR3 is TGTGCCAGCAGCCACGGCCTCTGGGGGACCGGGGAGCTGTTTTTT.